Below, one TCR beta chain is given with its context. The target of this receptor is not known. No much larger clone exists at a distance of one base, and base qualities are not known. Measured from the cysteine to the phenylalanine, the CDR3 is 13 residues long. The only DNA kept is the CDR3, 39 bases in frame from the first base. V is pared back by 7 bases and J by 5 bases, with 11 bases lying between the germline termini. Based on the germline V gene (reference sequence), the CDR1 and CDR2 sequences are MNHNY and SVGAGI. TCRbeta CDR3 sequencing was performed on sorted unstimulated T cells and on proliferating T cells recovered from mixed lymphocyte reactions. Fresh whole blood from fewer than twelve HLA-typed healthy donors was used to isolate PBMCs. To map where alloreactive clones came from, CD4+ non-regulatory T cells in the unstimulated state were FACS-sorted. This sample was included in a study of siplizumab effects on memory and regulatory T cells (dated by TCRdb to between 2018 and 2021). With respect to the entire study: The study looked at the effect of siplizumab, an anti-CD2 antibody, on alloreactive T-cell subsets in allogeneic mixed lymphocyte reactions made from human PBMCs.

Library method: the immunoSEQ multiplex PCR assay. Each sample had 80,000 to 100,000 TCR templates assayed by the deep sequencing platform. Genomic DNA extracted from sorted T cells was the material used for TCRbeta CDR3 sequencing. Concerning the study's data processing: The R programming language was used for clonal analysis of the TCRbeta CDR3 data. Unstimulated samples were compared with post-reaction CFSE-low samples to define alloreactive CD4+ and CD8+ clones. Regulatory or non-regulatory origin of alloreactive CD4+ clones was assigned by matching sequences to the sorted unstimulated Treg and non-Treg repertoires. TCRdb mirrors the immuneACCESS table, restricted to in-frame sequences. Some clones are absent from its copies; in checked studies, under half trace to an unresolved V gene, and the reason for the others is unknown. D and trimming were read from the DNA, whereas the V and J calls and clone size are those reported in that table. The sample has approximately 100,000 clones on record, about 93% of them singletons. Approximately 0.17% of the sample is taken by the ten largest.

Paper-wide results and their limitations: A naive or memory phenotype could not be assigned to roughly 75-97% of proliferating CD4+ or CD8+ clones. Of the alloreactive CD4+ clones that could be mapped, the Treg-derived share averaged about 67% with siplizumab compared with under 35% in control reactions. Unstimulated naive T cells appeared to be more diverse than memory T cells, and naive cells seemed to make a substantial contribution to the alloresponse. Sequences below about 10^-5 frequency were poorly captured, so only a minor fraction of alloreactive clones could be mapped to unstimulated subsets. Siplizumab significantly lowered the cumulative frequency of alloreactive sequences that could be traced to unstimulated CD4+ memory T cells. The suppressive function of proliferating Tregs from siplizumab cultures was not functionally confirmed.

The receptor chain draws on TRBV6-6 and TRBJ2-2, with no reliable assignment of the D segment. The clonotype was recovered from a human donor in good health. Sequences were obtained from non-Treg CD4+ T cells sorted from blood. The cell subset or site label on this specimen signifies: FACS-sorted unstimulated CD4+ non-regulatory T cells. DNA sequence: TGTGCCAGCAAAGTCGGAGCGACCGGGGAGCTGTTTTTT. Its translation reads: CASKVGATGELFF.